The 12 T cell receptor beta chains below all came from one sample that was sequenced in a study of T-cell memory formation after mild COVID-19. MiXCR, run by TCRdb on the 5' RACE reads, gives a single entry per CDR3 protein. The top ten hold roughly 22% of the sample, which has hundreds of thousands of distinct CDR3 sequences, approximately 14% seen once. Sequences were obtained from PBMCs or a T cell subset sorted from them (not recorded which). The receptors originated from a man in his late teens or twenties who had mild COVID-19 (a few samples of this study predate the infection). Cell type and time point are not known.

The chain combines TRBV6-2 or TRBV6-3 with TRBJ2-5, with no clear D. The CDR3 extends over 16 amino acids. Trimming took off 5 bases at V and 1 base at J, with 17 bases between the two ends. Germline V lookup: CDR1 MNHEY, CDR2 SVGEGT. DNA of the CDR3: TGTGCCAGCAGTCCTCTGACTGGGTATGCCCAAGAGACCCAGTACTTC. Translating gives CASSPLTGYAQETQYF.

This clonotype showed up just a few times. This chain links TRBV21-1 with TRBJ2-7; the table's D call, TRBD2, has no DNA check behind it. TRBV21-1 is labeled a pseudogene. The CDR3 runs 19 residues. Here the CDR3 DNA reads TGTGCCAGCAGCAAAGACCGCCTAGCGGGGGGGCCCTCAAGCTACGAGCAGTACTTC. This translates into CASSKDRLAGGPSSYEQYF.

To note about this clonotype: At one end, the junction sequence differs from germline, possibly due to a read error. The gene calls are TRBV5-1 and TRBJ1-6; the D gene is possibly TRBD1 (5 bases). The V gene's germline CDR1 is SGHRS and CDR2 YFSETQ. The CDR3 covers 17 residues. DNA of the CDR3: TGCGCCAGCAGCTTTGGGAGGACAATGGGCTATAATTCACCACTCCACTTT. This gives the protein CASSFGRTMGYNSPLHF.

The chain is built from TRBV4-3 and TRBJ2-5; no firm D call. Trimming pared 1 base from V and 2 bases from J, leaving 14 bases between. Per the germline V gene, CDR1 is LGHNA and CDR2 is YSLEER. The CDR3 loop spans 16 amino acids. CDR3 in DNA: TGCGCCAGCAGCCAAGGCAATGGCTACCAACAAGAGACCCAGTACTTC. Amino acid sequence: CASSQGNGYQQETQYF.

This clonotype was picked up a small number of times. This sequence joins TRBV4-1 and TRBJ2-6; 9 bases match TRBD1. The V gene end was trimmed by 4 bases and the J gene end by 3 bases; junction bases not matched to a gene: 7. This CDR3 is built from 17 residues. Germline V gene sequence: CDR1 MGHRA, CDR2 YSYEKL. The CDR3 sequence is CASSLGTGYIGANVLTF. The CDR3 nucleotides read TGCGCCAGCAGCCTCGGGACAGGGTATATTGGGGCCAACGTCCTGACTTTC.

CDR3 bases: TGTGCCAGCAGCCGTCGGGACAGGGGATCTAACTATGGCTACACCTTC. It translates to CASSRRDRGSNYGYTF. This chain uses TRBV6-6 with TRBJ1-2, with 10 bases aligning to TRBD1. Germline trimming cut 6 bases from V and 0 bases from J; bases unmatched to any gene: 7. This CDR3 is built from 16 residues. Looked up from germline, CDR1 is MNHNY and CDR2 is SVGAGI (reference sequence).

This chain connects TRBV7-3 to TRBJ2-7; D remains unclear. Germline CDR1 SGHTA, CDR2 FQGTGA. The V gene lost 5 bases and the J gene lost 6 bases, with 8 bases spanning the gap. The CDR3 runs to 11 residues. CDR3 DNA: TGTGCCAGCAGCGCTGGTAGCGAGCAGTACTTC. Its protein is CASSAGSEQYF.

The chain has TRBV7-9 and TRBJ2-3; D perhaps matches TRBD1 (6 bases). Trimming shortened V by 4 bases and J by 0 bases, and 14 bases separated the two germline ends. Germline assignment: CDR1 SEHNR and CDR2 FQNEAQ (reference sequence). The CDR3 has 16 residues. CDR3 region: CASSSSRGRSTDTQYF. The CDR3 DNA follows: TGTGCCAGCAGCTCCTCCAGGGGTAGGAGCACAGATACGCAGTATTTT.

This clonotype was recorded a few times. The chain couples TRBV7-9 to TRBJ2-7; possibly TRBD2 for D (6 bases). The germline gives CDR1 SEHNR, CDR2 FQNEAQ (reference sequence). This CDR3 comprises 17 residues. V gave up 5 bases and J gave up 4 bases, with 24 bases separating them. CDR3 DNA sequence: TGTGCCAGCAGCCCCCAGGCGGGCGGGGAATTGGAATACGAGCAGTACTTC. It codes for CASSPQAGGELEYEQYF.

The sample holds many counts of this clonotype. This sequence joins TRBV7-8 and TRBJ1-5, with D possibly TRBD1 on 5 matching bases. This CDR3 has 13 residues. V lost 4 bases and J 1 base, leaving 5 bases between the germline ends. CDR1 SGHVS and CDR2 FQNEAQ come from the germline V gene. CDR3 region: CASSSGSNQPQHF. The CDR3 nucleotides read TGTGCCAGCAGCTCAGGGAGCAATCAGCCCCAGCATTTT.

This clonotype was detected many times. V is TRBV5-1 and J is TRBJ2-2, with 8 bases that match TRBD2. Unmatched junction bases numbered 3, after V lost 5 bases and J lost 0 bases. CDR1 and CDR2 (germline): SGHRS, YFSETQ. CDR3 length: 15 residues. DNA of the CDR3: TGCGCCAGCAGTAGGACTAGCCCGAACACCGGGGAGCTGTTTTTT. Encoded protein: CASSRTSPNTGELFF.

This chain links TRBV5-4 with TRBJ1-1; D uncertain. With 0 bases removed from V and 0 bases from J, the gap between germline ends came to 6 bases. This CDR3 is built from 14 residues. The germline V gene encodes CDR1 SGHNT and CDR2 YYREEE (reference sequence). CDR3 sequence (DNA): TGTGCCAGCAGCTTGGGATACATGAACACTGAAGCTTTCTTT. Amino acids: CASSLGYMNTEAFF.